The 2 T cell receptor beta chains below come from one sample, sequenced in a study of T cell changes during pregnancy in multiple sclerosis. The method was immunoSEQ multiplex PCR; TCRdb's version includes in-frame clones alone and lacks a portion of them. The top ten clones hold around 0.8% of a sample with roughly 99,000 clones, just under 95% of them seen once. Sample: peripheral blood, taken in the third trimester of pregnancy. These receptors originate from a female donor in good health, enrolled as a control in a pregnancy study.

This clone was counted a single time. The chain combines TRBV9 with TRBJ2-2; 7 nucleotides align to TRBD2. Germline CDR1 and CDR2: SGDLS and YYNGEE. This CDR3 region has 16 residues. The trim removed 3 bases at V and 0 bases at J, leaving 5 bases unmatched. The CDR3 DNA reads as TGTGCCAGCAGCGCCAGCGGGGATCCGAACACCGGGGAGCTGTTTTTT. This sequence encodes CASSASGDPNTGELFF.

The rearrangement uses TRBV5-4 and TRBJ1-3, with D tentatively TRBD1 (6 bases). The CDR3 contains 14 residues. Germline V lookup: CDR1 SGHNT, CDR2 YYREEE (reference sequence). V was trimmed by 4 bases and J by 7 bases, leaving 15 bases between them. DNA of the CDR3: TGTGCCAGCAGCCCCGGTACAGGGTGGAACACCATATATTTT. It is translated as CASSPGTGWNTIYF.